These 8 T cell receptor beta chains share one sample of origin, sequenced in a study of blood T cell repertoires in COVID-19. Method: immunoSEQ multiplex PCR; TCRdb's copy keeps in-frame clones and lacks some. The repertoire holds around 250,000 clones, around 83% seen once, with 3.6% in the top ten. Sequenced material: peripheral blood. The receptors were gathered from a young man with active or convalescent COVID-19.

The chain links TRBV27 to TRBJ2-7; tentatively, D is TRBD2 (7 bases). V was clipped by 5 bases and J by 2 bases, with 22 bases between them. This CDR3 comprises 17 residues. The germline V gene encodes CDR1 MNHEY and CDR2 SMNVEV (reference sequence). CDR3 in amino acids: CASSPARGGGPAYEQYF. The CDR3 DNA follows: TGTGCCAGCAGTCCCGCGAGGGGGGGAGGGCCCGCCTACGAGCAGTACTTC.

The chain is built from TRBV3-1 (or the pseudogene TRBV3-2) and TRBJ2-3; 9 nucleotides line up with TRBD2. With V trimmed by 3 bases and J by 14 bases, 18 bases remained unmatched. This CDR3 has 16 amino acids. Germline-derived CDR1 and CDR2 are LGHDT and YNNKEL (reference sequence). The CDR3 DNA is TGTGCCAGCAGCCACTCAAACGGGATAGCGGGGGCCTTAGGGTATTTT. This encodes CASSHSNGIAGALGYF.

This rearrangement joins TRBV28 to TRBJ2-7; 9 bases line up with TRBD2. The junction had 12 bases not matched to a gene; V was cut back by 3 bases and J by 6 bases. The CDR3 runs 16 residues. Germline CDR1 MDHEN, CDR2 SYDVKM. CDR3 DNA: TGTGCCAGCAGTTTCTCGGGGGGCTCGCGGGAGGGCGAGCAGTACTTC. It specifies CASSFSGGSREGEQYF.

This chain uses TRBV24-1 with TRBJ1-2; D remains ambiguous. Trimming took off 9 bases at V and 5 bases at J, with 9 bases between the two ends. The germline V gene encodes CDR1 KGHDR and CDR2 SFDVKD. The CDR3 spans 11 residues. The CDR3 loop reads CATSSGYGYTF. In nucleotides, the CDR3 is TGTGCCACCTCGTCGGGTTATGGCTACACCTTC.

V gene TRBV28 combines with J gene TRBJ2-7; 8 bases align to TRBD1. J gave up 6 bases and V 5 bases, and 3 bases lay outside the gene matches. The CDR3 spans 12 residues. The germline gives CDR1 MDHEN, CDR2 SYDVKM. CDR3 coding DNA: TGTGCCAGCAGTCTGACAGGGGTCGAGCAGTACTTC. Translation gives CASSLTGVEQYF.

The V call is TRBV6-5, the J call TRBJ1-2; D is unresolved. Per the germline V gene, CDR1 is MNHEY and CDR2 is SVGAGI. Trimming removed 1 base at V and 6 bases at J, with 9 bases between. The CDR3 loop spans 13 amino acids. This CDR3 reads CASSYFPQNGYTF. DNA for the CDR3: TGTGCCAGCAGTTACTTCCCGCAGAATGGCTACACCTTC.

CDR3 in amino acids: CASSTGGANSPLHF. The CDR3 DNA sequence: TGTGCCAGCAGCACAGGGGGCGCAAATTCACCCCTCCACTTT. The chain is built from TRBV7-3 and TRBJ1-6; 9 nucleotides align to TRBD1. The CDR3 runs to 14 residues. CDR1 and CDR2 from the germline V gene are SGHTA and FQGTGA. V gave up 5 bases and J gave up 7 bases; unmatched junction bases: 3.

The V and J genes are TRBV7-2 and TRBJ2-2; TRBD2 might be the D (8 bases). Germline lookup yields CDR1 SGHTA and CDR2 FQGNSA. The CDR3 length is 16 residues. With 11 bases removed from V and 3 bases from J, the gap between germline ends came to 22 bases. This chain's CDR3 is CAGIREGAGYTGELFF. CDR3 nucleotides: TGTGCCGGCATACGGGAGGGGGCAGGGTACACCGGGGAGCTGTTTTTT.